This T cell receptor beta chain was found in a study of T cell clonotyping in hematopoietic cell transplantation. Study-level information: Recipient samples before transplant were obtained post-cytoreduction.

With respect to this clone: Antigen unknown.

Time point specified: recipient sample about 28 days before transplant, after cytoreduction. Blood collection times were about day -28 and days 30, 100, 180 posttransplant. General study findings and limits: Higher Inverse Simpson Index values in graft donor and pretransplant recipient predicted broader posttransplant TCR diversity.

Some clones are missing from TCRdb's copy, which holds only in-frame ones; the method was immunoSEQ multiplex PCR. The profile shows about 80,000 clones, about 95% of them singletons. The CDR3 covers 15 residues. CDR1 and CDR2 (germline): MNHNY, SVGAGI (reference sequence). Unmatched junction bases numbered 11, after V lost 3 bases and J lost 11 bases. V and J are TRBV6-6 and TRBJ1-5, with 9 positions matching TRBD1. The clonotype originates from a woman aged 45-65 years with acute myeloid leukemia. Some clones in this sample may be carry-over from other donors' samples. The source material was peripheral blood mononuclear cells, sampled before stem cell transplant. CDR3 region: CASSYSTGGQSAQHF. Here the CDR3 DNA reads TGTGCCAGCAGTTATTCGACAGGGGGTCAATCGGCCCAGCATTTT.